This T cell receptor beta chain was documented in a study of T cell clonotyping in hematopoietic cell transplantation. Whole-study findings and limits: No sorting was done, leaving CD4 and CD8 contributions mixed. Higher Inverse Simpson Index values in graft donor and pretransplant recipient predicted broader posttransplant TCR diversity.

Assay: immunoSEQ multiplex PCR; the TCRdb copy retains only in-frame clones and omits some. This table has 30,000 to 45,000 clones, 80% to 90% appearing once. This CDR3 is built from 13 residues. Germline V gives CDR1 SGHTA, CDR2 FQGNSA. V lost 5 bases to trimming and J lost 6 bases, with 14 bases between them. Concerning this clone: The antigen remains unidentified.

The gene calls are TRBV7-2 and TRBJ2-7; tentatively, D is TRBD2 (5 bases). The sequence was obtained from a woman aged 40 to 50 in good health. Some clones in this sample may be carry-over from other donors' samples. The sequencing sample was made of peripheral blood mononuclear cells. The CDR3 nucleotides read TGTGCCAGCAGCGGCCGGGTAAGCGGCGAGCAGTACTTC. Translation gives CASSGRVSGEQYF.